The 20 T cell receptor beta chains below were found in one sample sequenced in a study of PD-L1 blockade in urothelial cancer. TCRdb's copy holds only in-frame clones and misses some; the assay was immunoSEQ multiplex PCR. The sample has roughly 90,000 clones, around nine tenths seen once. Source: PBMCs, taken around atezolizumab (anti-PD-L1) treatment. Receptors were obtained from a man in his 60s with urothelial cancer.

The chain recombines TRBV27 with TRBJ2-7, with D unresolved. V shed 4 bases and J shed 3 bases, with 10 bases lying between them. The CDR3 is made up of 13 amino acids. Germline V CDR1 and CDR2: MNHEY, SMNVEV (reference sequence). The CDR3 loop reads CASSYSLNYEQYF. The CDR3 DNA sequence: TGTGCCAGCAGTTACTCCCTGAACTACGAGCAGTACTTC.

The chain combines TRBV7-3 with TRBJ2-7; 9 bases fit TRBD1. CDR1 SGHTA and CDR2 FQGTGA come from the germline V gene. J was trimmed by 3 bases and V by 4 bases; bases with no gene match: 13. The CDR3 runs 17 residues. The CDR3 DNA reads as TGTGCCAGCAGCTCCGAACCCCGGACAGGGGCCCACTACGAGCAGTACTTC. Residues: CASSSEPRTGAHYEQYF.

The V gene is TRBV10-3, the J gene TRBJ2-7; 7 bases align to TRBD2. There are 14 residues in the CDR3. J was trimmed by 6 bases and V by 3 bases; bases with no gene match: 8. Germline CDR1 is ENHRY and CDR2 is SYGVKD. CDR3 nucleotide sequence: TGTGCCATCAGTGAATCTGGCGGGGGACGCGAGCAGTACTTC. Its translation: CAISESGGGREQYF.

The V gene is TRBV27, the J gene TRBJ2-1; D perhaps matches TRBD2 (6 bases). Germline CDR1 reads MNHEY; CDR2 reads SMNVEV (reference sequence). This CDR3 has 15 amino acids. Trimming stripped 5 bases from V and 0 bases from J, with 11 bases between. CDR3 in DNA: TGTGCCAGCAGTCCAGCGGGTATCTCCTACAATGAGCAGTTCTTC. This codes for CASSPAGISYNEQFF.

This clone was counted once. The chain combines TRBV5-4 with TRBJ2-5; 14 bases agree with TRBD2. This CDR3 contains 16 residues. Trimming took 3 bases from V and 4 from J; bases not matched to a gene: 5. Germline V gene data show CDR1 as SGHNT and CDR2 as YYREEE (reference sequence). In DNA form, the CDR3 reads TGTGCCAGCAGCTACGGGACTAGCGGGGGAGGAGAGACCCAGTACTTC. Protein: CASSYGTSGGGETQYF. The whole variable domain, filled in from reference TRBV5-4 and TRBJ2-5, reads ETGVTQSPTHLIKTRGQQVTLRCSSQSGHNTVSWYQQALGQGPQFIFQYYREEENGRGNFPPRFSGLQFPNYSSELNVNALELDDSALYLCASSYGTSGGGETQYFGPGTRLLVL.

CDR3: CSVEGGWTPEAQYF. DNA of the CDR3: TGCAGCGTTGAAGGAGGGTGGACCCCGGAGGCCCAGTACTTC. The genes are TRBV29-1 and TRBJ2-5; possible D gene TRBD2, 5 bases. V shed 1 base and J shed 9 bases, with 18 bases lying between them. The CDR3 has 14 amino acids. CDR1 is SQVTM and CDR2 is ANQGSEA in the germline V gene.

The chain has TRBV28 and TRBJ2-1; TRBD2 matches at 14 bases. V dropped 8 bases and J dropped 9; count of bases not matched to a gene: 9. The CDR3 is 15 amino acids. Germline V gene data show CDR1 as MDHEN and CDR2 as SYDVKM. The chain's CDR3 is CASVMGLAGVGEQFF. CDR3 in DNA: TGTGCCAGCGTCATGGGACTAGCGGGAGTTGGTGAGCAGTTCTTC. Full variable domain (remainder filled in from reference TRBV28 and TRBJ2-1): DVKVTQSSRYLVKRTGEKVFLECVQDMDHENMFWYRQDPGLGLRLIYFSYDVKMKEKGDIPEGYSVSREKKERFSLILESASTNQTSMYLCASVMGLAGVGEQFFGPGTRLTVL.

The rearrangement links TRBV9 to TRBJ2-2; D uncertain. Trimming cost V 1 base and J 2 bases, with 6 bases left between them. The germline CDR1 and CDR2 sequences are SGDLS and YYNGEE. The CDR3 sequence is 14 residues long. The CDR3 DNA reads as TGTGCCAGCAGCGTAAGAGGTAACACCGGGGAGCTGTTTTTT. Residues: CASSVRGNTGELFF.

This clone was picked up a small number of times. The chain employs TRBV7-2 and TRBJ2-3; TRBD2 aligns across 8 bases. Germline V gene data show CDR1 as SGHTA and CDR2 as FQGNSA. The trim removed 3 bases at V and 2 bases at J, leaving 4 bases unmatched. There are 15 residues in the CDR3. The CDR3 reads CASSLQRESTDTQYF. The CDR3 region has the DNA TGTGCCAGCAGCTTGCAGCGGGAGTCCACAGATACGCAGTATTTT. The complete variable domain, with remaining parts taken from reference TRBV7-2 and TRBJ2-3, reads GAGVSQSPSNKVTEKGKDVELRCDPISGHTALYWYRQSLGQGLEFLIYFQGNSAPDKSGLPSDRFSAERTGGSVSTLTIQRTQQEDSAVYLCASSLQRESTDTQYFGPGTRLTVL.

This CDR3 reads CASIPGSSYNEQFF. The CDR3 nucleotides read TGTGCCAGCATCCCGGGGAGCTCCTACAATGAGCAGTTCTTC. This chain joins TRBV2 and TRBJ2-1; tentative D call: TRBD2 (5 bases). Trimming removed 7 bases from V and 0 bases from J, with 10 bases in between. Germline CDR1 is SNHLY and CDR2 is FYNNEI. CDR3 length equals 14 residues.

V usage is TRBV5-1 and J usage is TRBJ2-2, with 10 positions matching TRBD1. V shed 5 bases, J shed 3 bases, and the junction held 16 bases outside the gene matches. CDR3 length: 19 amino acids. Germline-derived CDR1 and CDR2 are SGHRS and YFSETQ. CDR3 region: CASSQIRDRGLSYTGELFF. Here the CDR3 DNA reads TGCGCCAGCAGTCAAATCCGGGACAGGGGCCTTTCCTACACCGGGGAGCTGTTTTTT.

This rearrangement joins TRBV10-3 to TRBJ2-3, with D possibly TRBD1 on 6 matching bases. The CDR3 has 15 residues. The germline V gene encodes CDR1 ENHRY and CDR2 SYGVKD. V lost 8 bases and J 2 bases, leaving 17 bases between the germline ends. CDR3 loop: CAISSPRGNTDTQYF. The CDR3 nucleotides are TGTGCCATCTCCTCCCCTAGGGGGAACACAGATACGCAGTATTTT.

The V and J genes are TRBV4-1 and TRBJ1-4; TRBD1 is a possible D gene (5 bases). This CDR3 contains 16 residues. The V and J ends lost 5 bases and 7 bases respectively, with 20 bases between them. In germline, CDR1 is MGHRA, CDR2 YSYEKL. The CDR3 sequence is CASSVRQAGSGEKLFF. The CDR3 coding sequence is TGCGCCAGCAGCGTCAGGCAAGCAGGGTCGGGTGAAAAACTGTTTTTT.

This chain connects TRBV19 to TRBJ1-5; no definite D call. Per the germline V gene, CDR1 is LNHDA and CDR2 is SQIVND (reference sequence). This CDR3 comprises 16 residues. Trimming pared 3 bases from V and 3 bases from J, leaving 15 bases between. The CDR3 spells CASSISGLGYNQPQHF. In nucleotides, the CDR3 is TGTGCCAGTAGTATTTCGGGGTTGGGGTACAATCAGCCCCAGCATTTT.

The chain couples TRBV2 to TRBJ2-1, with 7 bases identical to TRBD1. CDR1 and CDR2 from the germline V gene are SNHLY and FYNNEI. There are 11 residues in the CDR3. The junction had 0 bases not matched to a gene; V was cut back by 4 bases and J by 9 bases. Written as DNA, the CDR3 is TGTGCCAGCAGTGGACAGGGTGAGCAGTTCTTC. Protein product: CASSGQGEQFF.

CDR3 in amino acids: CATSRVSGSYNEQFF. Written as DNA, the CDR3 is TGTGCCACCAGCAGAGTTTCAGGGTCCTACAATGAGCAGTTCTTC. The chain uses TRBV15 and TRBJ2-1, with D possibly TRBD1 on 5 matching bases. The CDR3 is 15 residues long. Germline lookup yields CDR1 LNHNV and CDR2 YYDKDF (reference sequence). Between the trimmed V and J ends, which lost 1 base and 1 base, there was a span of 8 bases. The variable domain in full, with the rest retrieved from reference TRBV15 and TRBJ2-1, is DAMVIQNPRYQVTQFGKPVTLSCSQTLNHNVMYWYQQKSSQAPKLLFHYYDKDFNNEADTPDNFQSRRPNTSFCFLDIRSPGLGDTAMYLCATSRVSGSYNEQFFGPGTRLTVL.

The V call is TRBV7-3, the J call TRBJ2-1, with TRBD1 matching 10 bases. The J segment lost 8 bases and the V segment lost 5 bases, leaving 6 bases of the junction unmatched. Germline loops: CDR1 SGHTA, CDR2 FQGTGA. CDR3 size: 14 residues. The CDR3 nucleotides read TGTGCCAGCAGCGTCGACAGGGGGCGGGATGAGCAGTTCTTC. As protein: CASSVDRGRDEQFF.

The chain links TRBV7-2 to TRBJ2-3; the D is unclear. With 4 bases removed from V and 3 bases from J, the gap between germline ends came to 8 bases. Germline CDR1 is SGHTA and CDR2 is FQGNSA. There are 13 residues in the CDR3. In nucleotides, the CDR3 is TGTGCCAGCAGCTCCGTCCCTACAGATACGCAGTATTTT. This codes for CASSSVPTDTQYF. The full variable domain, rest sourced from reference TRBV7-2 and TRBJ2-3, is GAGVSQSPSNKVTEKGKDVELRCDPISGHTALYWYRQSLGQGLEFLIYFQGNSAPDKSGLPSDRFSAERTGGSVSTLTIQRTQQEDSAVYLCASSSVPTDTQYFGPGTRLTVL.

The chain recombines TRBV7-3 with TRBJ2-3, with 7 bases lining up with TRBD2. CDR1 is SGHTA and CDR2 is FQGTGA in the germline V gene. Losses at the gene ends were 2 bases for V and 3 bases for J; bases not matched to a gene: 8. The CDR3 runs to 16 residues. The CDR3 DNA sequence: TGTGCCAGCAGCTTATGGGCGGGAGACGGAACAGATACGCAGTATTTT. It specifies CASSLWAGDGTDTQYF.

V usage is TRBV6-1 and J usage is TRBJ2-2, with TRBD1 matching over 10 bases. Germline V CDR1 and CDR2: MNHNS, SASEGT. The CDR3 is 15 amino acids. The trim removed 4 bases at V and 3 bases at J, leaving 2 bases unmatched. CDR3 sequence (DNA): TGTGCCAGCAGTGTGGGACAGGGGTACACCGGGGAGCTGTTTTTT. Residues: CASSVGQGYTGELFF.